This TCR beta chain was found in a study of cytomegalovirus exposure and HLA in healthy donors. Whole-study results and caveats: Overall, 164 TCR beta chains were annotated as cytomegalovirus-associated.

A word on this clone: Its target is unknown.

From germline, CDR1 is SGHRS and CDR2 YFSETQ. The V and J ends lost 3 bases and 7 bases respectively, with 14 bases between them. The CDR3 has 14 amino acids. Healthy bone marrow donors made up the donor group. PCR primers comprised 60 Vbeta and 13 Jbeta primers. Assay: immunoSEQ multiplex PCR; the TCRdb copy retains only in-frame clones and omits some. The top ten hold about 1.3% of the sample, which has 150,000 to 200,000 clones, approximately 84% seen once. The chain is built from TRBV5-1 and TRBJ2-1, with no clear D. This TCR derives from a girl between 5 and 17 years old in good health and CMV-seropositive. The sequenced material came from PBMCs. The CDR3 DNA reads as TGCGCCAGCAGCTCTATTTACACAGTGAATGAGCAGTTCTTC. Protein product: CASSSIYTVNEQFF.